This TCR beta chain was identified during a study of blood T cells in healthy people across ages. Alongside a J-beta primer mix, a sample-barcoded 5' primer served in a second PCR lasting about 6 to 11 cycles. Sequencing yielded, for each sample, at least 2.5 million paired-end reads carrying CDR3. From the 5' RACE reads, TCRdb called clonotypes with MiXCR, one entry per CDR3 protein. The sample shows 700,000 to 900,000 distinct CDR3 sequences, roughly 25% of them seen only once. As concerns this clonotype: Its specificity is not known.

The germline CDR1 and CDR2 sequences are SGHTA and FQGTGA. With 8 bases removed from V and 6 bases from J, the gap between germline ends came to 10 bases. The length of the CDR3 is 11 residues. The study, taken as a whole, reports: When one million T cells were used, diversity estimates were thought to be underestimates.

The sample was also reused in another study, on T cells of mothers and their children. In that study: Sequencing got over 10 million TCR beta CDR3 reads from each mother and approximately 3 million from each child. The authors identified no persistent microchimeric T cell clones.

The specimen sequenced was blood. The V call is TRBV7-3, the J call TRBJ1-2; D is unresolved. The sequence was obtained from a boy aged 10-17 years in good health. The CDR3 loop reads CASGAEDGYTF. The CDR3 coding sequence is TGTGCCAGCGGAGCCGAGGATGGCTACACCTTC.